The present T cell receptor (beta chain) was sequenced within a study of blood T cell repertoires in COVID-19. Per the original data handling: Amplification of reference gene primers provided the estimated nucleated cell counts. Profiling relied on immunoSEQ multiplex PCR, and the TCRdb table lists in-frame clones only, not all of them. D and trimming were read from the DNA, whereas the V and J calls and clone size are those reported in that table. In the table there are over 150,000 clones, roughly 90% of which are singletons. While infection was still active, Seattle patients were enrolled and then followed longitudinally. The CDR3 has 15 amino acids. CDR1 is SGDLS, CDR2 YYNGEE, per germline. V lost 4 bases to trimming and J lost 3 bases, with 14 bases between them.

The receptor was isolated from a man aged 45-65 years with COVID-19, enrolled during active disease. The genes are TRBV9 and TRBJ2-1, with unresolved D. Sequencing used peripheral blood. The chain's CDR3 is CASSPGFPRYNEQFF. The CDR3 DNA reads TGTGCCAGCAGCCCCGGGTTCCCCCGCTACAATGAGCAGTTCTTC.